This T cell receptor beta chain appears in the sequencing data of a study of blood T cell repertoires in COVID-19 (dated by TCRdb to the early 2020s). Study-wide context: Samples from collaborators originated in the United States, Italy and Spain and spanned both the acute and convalescent phases of COVID-19. Nearly every sample came with metadata listing a de-identified subject ID, COVID-19 status, age in years and sex. The material from the prospective study consisted of cDNA or gDNA derived from T cells, B-cell-depleted T cells, or PBMCs. Samples were obtained from the ongoing ImmuneRACE study (first 160 participants) and from approximately 1,200 subjects provided by 6 global collaborators. Deeply sampled blood TCRbeta repertoires from subjects exposed to, actively infected with, or recovered from COVID-19 were included in the dataset. The repertoires were released in a freely available public database meant as a resource for research on the immune response to SARS-CoV-2. Where available, HLA class I and class II types were taken from metadata supplied by the sample provider and were not determined by assay-based typing.

Whole blood was collected in K2EDTA tubes by collaborating institutions according to the institutions' own protocols. For TCRbeta analysis, collaborators shipped samples in one of three forms: frozen whole blood, isolated PBMCs, or DNA extracted from either of those sample types. From cysteine to phenylalanine, the CDR3 is 16 amino acids long. The only DNA kept is the CDR3, 48 bases in frame from the first base. The germline ends are 20 bases apart after V is trimmed by 3 bases and J by 5 bases. The germline V gene gives CDR1 as MDHEN and CDR2 as SYDVKM. Concerning this clone: Its antigen is currently not known. No base-level quality is on record; no much larger clone is a single base apart.

Here is what the overall study found, with its caveats: Clinical and demographic metadata were provided uncurated, with the amount varying by source and participant.

TCRbeta CDR3 regions were amplified from genomic DNA by means of the immunoSEQ Assay, a bias-controlled multiplex PCR. On the authors' methods: The number of nucleated cells in each sample was estimated from the amplification of reference gene primers within the assay. To quantify the absolute abundance of each unique TCRbeta CDR3 rearrangement, sequence reads were collapsed and filtered. For each sample, productive Simpson clonality was calculated by taking the square root of Simpson's diversity index across productive rearrangements. The table comes from immuneACCESS by way of TCRdb, which keeps in-frame sequences with V and J called. Part of the clones is missing from these tables; in studies checked, under half for an unresolved V gene and the rest for unknown reasons. V and J calls and clone size are given by that table; D and trimming were obtained from the DNA. The sample records 45,000 to 50,000 clones, 80% to 90% of which are singletons. The top ten hold approximately 8.4% of the sample.

This receptor was identified in a man between 45 and 60 years old with acute or convalescent COVID-19. The chain is made from TRBV28 and TRBJ2-7; 5 matching bases give a weak D call of TRBD1. What was sequenced was peripheral blood. The CDR3 reads as follows: CASSLRWGTGGHEQYF. In nucleotides, the sequence is TGTGCCAGCAGTTTGCGTTGGGGAACAGGTGGGCACGAGCAGTACTTC.